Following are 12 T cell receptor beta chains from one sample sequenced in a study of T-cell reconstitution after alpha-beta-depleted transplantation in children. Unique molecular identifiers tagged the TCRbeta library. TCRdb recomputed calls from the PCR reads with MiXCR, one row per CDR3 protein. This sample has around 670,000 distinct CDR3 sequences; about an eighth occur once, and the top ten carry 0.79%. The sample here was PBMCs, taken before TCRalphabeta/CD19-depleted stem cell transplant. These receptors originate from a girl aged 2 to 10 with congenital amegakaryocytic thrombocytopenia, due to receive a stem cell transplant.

The CDR3 reads CASSLVAGGEADTQYF. The CDR3 DNA is TGCGCCAGCAGCTTGGTAGCGGGAGGTGAAGCAGATACGCAGTATTTT. The chain employs TRBV5-1 and TRBJ2-3; 10 bases are shared with TRBD2. With V trimmed by 0 bases and J by 4 bases, 5 bases remained unmatched. Germline V lookup: CDR1 SGHRS, CDR2 YFSETQ. The CDR3 consists of 16 residues.

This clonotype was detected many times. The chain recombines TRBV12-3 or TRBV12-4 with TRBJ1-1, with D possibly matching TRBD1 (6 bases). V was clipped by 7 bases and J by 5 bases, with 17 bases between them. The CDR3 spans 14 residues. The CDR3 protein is CASTLRGFETEAFF. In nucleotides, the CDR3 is TGTGCCAGCACCCTCAGGGGATTTGAGACTGAAGCTTTCTTT.

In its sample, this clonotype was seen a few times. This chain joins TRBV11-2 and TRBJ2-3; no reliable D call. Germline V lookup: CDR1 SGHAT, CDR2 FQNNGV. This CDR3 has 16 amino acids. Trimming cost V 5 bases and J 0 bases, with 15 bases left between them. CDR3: CASSPKTTRSTDTQYF. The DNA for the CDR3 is TGTGCCAGCAGCCCCAAAACCACGCGAAGCACAGATACGCAGTATTTT.

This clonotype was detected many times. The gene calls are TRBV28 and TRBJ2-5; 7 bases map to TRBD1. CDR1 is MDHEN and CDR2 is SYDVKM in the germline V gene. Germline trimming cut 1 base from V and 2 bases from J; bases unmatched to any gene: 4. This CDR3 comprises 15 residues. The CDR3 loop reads CASSLYLQGQETQYF. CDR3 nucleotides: TGTGCCAGCAGTTTATACTTACAGGGGCAAGAGACCCAGTACTTC.

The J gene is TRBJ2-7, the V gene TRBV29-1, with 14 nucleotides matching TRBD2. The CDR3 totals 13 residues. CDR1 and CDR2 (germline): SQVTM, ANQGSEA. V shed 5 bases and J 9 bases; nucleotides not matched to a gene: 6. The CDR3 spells CSVPGLAGERQYF. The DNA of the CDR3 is TGCAGCGTTCCGGGACTAGCGGGAGAGCGGCAGTACTTC.

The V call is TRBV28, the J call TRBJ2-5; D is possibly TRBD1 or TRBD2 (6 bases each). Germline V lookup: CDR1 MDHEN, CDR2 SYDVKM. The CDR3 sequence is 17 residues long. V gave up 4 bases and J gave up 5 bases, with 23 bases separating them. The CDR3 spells CASSWWGAPQTGETQYF. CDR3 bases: TGTGCCAGCAGTTGGTGGGGGGCGCCCCAAACGGGGGAGACCCAGTACTTC.

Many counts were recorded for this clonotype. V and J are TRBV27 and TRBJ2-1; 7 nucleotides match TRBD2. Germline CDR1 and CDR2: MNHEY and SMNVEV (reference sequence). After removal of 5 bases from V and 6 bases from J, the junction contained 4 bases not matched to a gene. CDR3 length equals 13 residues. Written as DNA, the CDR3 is TGTGCCAGCAGTGCGGGACTAACCAATGAGCAGTTCTTC. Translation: CASSAGLTNEQFF.

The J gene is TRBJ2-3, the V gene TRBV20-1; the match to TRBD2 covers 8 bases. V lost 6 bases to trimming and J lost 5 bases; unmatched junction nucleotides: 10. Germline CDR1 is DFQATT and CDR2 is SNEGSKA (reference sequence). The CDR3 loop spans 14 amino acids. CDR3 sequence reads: CSANSGSELDTQYF. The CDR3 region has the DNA TGCAGTGCCAACAGCGGGAGTGAGTTAGATACGCAGTATTTT.

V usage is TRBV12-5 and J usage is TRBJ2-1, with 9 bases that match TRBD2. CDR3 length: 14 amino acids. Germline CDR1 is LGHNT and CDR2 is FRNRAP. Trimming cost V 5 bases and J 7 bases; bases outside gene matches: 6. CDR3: CASGPRGRENEQFF. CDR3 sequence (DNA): TGTGCTAGTGGTCCACGCGGGAGGGAGAATGAGCAGTTCTTC.

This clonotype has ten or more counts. The CDR3 reads CASSLFQRQGATGELFF. DNA for the CDR3: TGTGCCAGCAGCTTATTTCAACGCCAGGGGGCAACCGGGGAGCTGTTTTTT. V gene TRBV7-8 combines with J gene TRBJ2-2; TRBD1 matches at 8 bases. Germline CDR1 SGHVS, CDR2 FQNEAQ. The ends lost 2 bases at V and 5 bases at J; junction bases unmatched: 10. The CDR3 has 17 residues.

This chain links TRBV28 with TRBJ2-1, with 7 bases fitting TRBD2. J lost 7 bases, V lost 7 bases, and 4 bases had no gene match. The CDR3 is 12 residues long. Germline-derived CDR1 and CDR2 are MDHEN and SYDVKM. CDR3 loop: CASNRLANEQFF. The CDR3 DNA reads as TGTGCCAGCAACCGACTAGCTAATGAGCAGTTCTTC.

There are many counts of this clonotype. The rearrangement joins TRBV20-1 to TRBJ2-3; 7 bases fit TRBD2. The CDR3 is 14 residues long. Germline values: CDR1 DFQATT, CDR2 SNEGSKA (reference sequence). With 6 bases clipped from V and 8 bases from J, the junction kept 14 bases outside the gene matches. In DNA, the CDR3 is TGCAGTGCCCTCCTGGCGGGAGCATCCAGTACGCAGTATTTT. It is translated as CSALLAGASSTQYF.